Below, 9 T cell receptor beta chains from the same sample are listed, as sequenced in a study of beta chain features in type 1 diabetes. Study-wide points: All four CD4+ subsets from Type 1 diabetes patients carried moderately but significantly shorter TCRB CDR3s.

For these receptors, no antigen is known. Sequenced material consisted of expressed TCRB transcripts (all of the isolated RNA was reverse transcribed). Clones were sequenced by immunoSEQ multiplex PCR, and TCRdb holds only the in-frame ones, with some missing. The data show a few hundred thousand clones, around 12% seen once. The sample comprised naive CD4+ T cells from blood. The receptors were gathered from a woman between 18 and 29 years old with type 1 diabetes.

This clone was counted between two and nine times. V usage is TRBV7-9 and J usage is TRBJ2-7, with D hard to call. This CDR3 has 16 residues. Per the germline V gene, CDR1 is SEHNR and CDR2 is FQNEAQ (reference sequence). V was trimmed by 1 base and J by 0 bases, leaving 13 bases between them. As DNA, the CDR3 is TGTGCCAGCAGCTTAGAGGTGACTCTAAGCTCCTACGAGCAGTACTTC. It is translated as CASSLEVTLSSYEQYF.

This clone appeared a few times. This chain joins TRBV6-6 and TRBJ1-2; 7 bases are shared with TRBD1. The length of the CDR3 is 14 residues. Trimming took 5 bases from V and 0 from J; bases not matched to a gene: 3. Germline V gene lookup returns CDR1 MNHNY and CDR2 SVGAGI (reference sequence). CDR3 in DNA: TGTGCCAGCAGTCGACAGGGTCCTAACTATGGCTACACCTTC. This sequence encodes CASSRQGPNYGYTF.

The DNA of the CDR3 is TGTGCCACCAGCAGTATCCCGGTCGGGGGAAAAAACATTCAGTACTTC. Protein sequence: CATSSIPVGGKNIQYF. V and J are TRBV15 and TRBJ2-4; D is perhaps TRBD2 (6 bases). The CDR3 extends over 16 amino acids. Germline V gene lookup returns CDR1 LNHNV and CDR2 YYDKDF (reference sequence). V lost 3 bases to trimming and J lost 4 bases, with 16 bases between them.

The chain uses TRBV10-3 and TRBJ2-5; 9 nucleotides match TRBD2. The germline V gene encodes CDR1 ENHRY and CDR2 SYGVKD. Trimming took 6 bases from V and 3 from J; bases not matched to a gene: 8. The length of the CDR3 is 15 residues. In DNA, the CDR3 is TGTGCCATCAGCGCGAAAATAGCGGGAGAAGAGACCCAGTACTTC. Amino acid sequence: CAISAKIAGEETQYF.

This clone occurred a few times. CDR3 bases: TGTGCCAGCAGCCGCACGACAGGAATTATGCACGAGCAGTACTTC. Translating it yields CASSRTTGIMHEQYF. This chain connects TRBV28 to TRBJ2-7; possibly TRBD1 for D (6 bases). Looked up from germline, CDR1 is MDHEN and CDR2 is SYDVKM. Between the trimmed V and J ends, which lost 6 bases and 5 bases, there was a span of 20 bases. The CDR3 totals 15 residues.

In this sample, this clone turned up a few times. The V and J genes are TRBV15 and TRBJ2-6; TRBD1 is a possible D gene (6 bases). V was shortened by 0 bases and J by 0 bases, with 9 bases between the two germline ends. The CDR3 runs to 17 residues. CDR1 is LNHNV, CDR2 YYDKDF, per germline (reference sequence). Written as DNA, the CDR3 is TGTGCCACCAGCAGAGATCGCAGGGGCTCTGGGGCCAACGTCCTGACTTTC. As protein: CATSRDRRGSGANVLTF.

In its sample, this clone was seen a few times. The genes are TRBV4-2 and TRBJ2-3; 7 bases are shared with TRBD2. Germline V CDR1 and CDR2: LGHNA, YNFKEQ. The CDR3 length is 17 residues. The V segment lost 3 bases and the J segment 6 bases; nucleotides outside the gene matches: 15. The CDR3 nucleotides are TGTGCCAGCAGCCACCTCCCCGGGACTAAGGAGCCGGATACGCAGTATTTT. Translated: CASSHLPGTKEPDTQYF.

This clone was seen a handful of times. The chain employs TRBV12-5 and TRBJ1-5; perhaps TRBD1 as D (6 bases). V lost 0 bases and J lost 6, with 12 bases in between. This CDR3 comprises 15 residues. In germline, CDR1 is LGHNT, CDR2 FRNRAP. The CDR3 region is CASGLVQGLGQPQHF. In DNA form, the CDR3 reads TGTGCTAGTGGTTTGGTACAGGGCTTAGGTCAGCCCCAGCATTTT.

This chain uses TRBV7-2 with TRBJ2-7; D perhaps matches TRBD1 (6 bases). The CDR3 extends over 16 amino acids. V was pared by 0 bases and J by 3 bases, with 15 bases between. CDR1 and CDR2 (germline): SGHTA, FQGNSA. CDR3 sequence (DNA): TGTGCCAGCAGCTTAGCGTGGAGACAGGCGTACTACGAGCAGTACTTC. This translates into CASSLAWRQAYYEQYF.